This T cell receptor (beta chain) was recorded in a study of cytomegalovirus exposure and HLA in healthy donors. Notes on the study in general: Some V segments, including TRBV6-2 and TRBV6-3, were excluded as indistinguishable. The study assumed roughly uniform donor sequencing depth for presence/absence analyses. Several of the most significant clusters appeared, in a later analysis, to be linked to common viral pathogens. The study recorded some 160 TCR beta chains that were cytomegalovirus-associated.

A word on this clone: Its antigen is not identified.

PCR amplification relied on 60 Vbeta primers (plus 13 Jbeta primers). Profiling relied on immunoSEQ multiplex PCR, and the TCRdb table lists in-frame clones only, not all of them. Among 110,000 to 150,000 clones listed, about 75% were seen once. This CDR3 is built from 18 residues. V shed 1 base and J shed 0 bases, with 13 bases lying between them. Looked up from germline, CDR1 is MNHNS and CDR2 is SASEGT. The rearrangement joins TRBV6-1 to TRBJ2-6; D gene unclear. The sequencing sample was made of PBMCs. This TCR derives from a man aged 55 to 69 in good health and CMV-seronegative. CDR3 nucleotides: TGTGCCAGCAGTGAAGACAGACAAGCTCTCTCTGGGGCCAACGTCCTGACTTTC. Encoded protein: CASSEDRQALSGANVLTF.